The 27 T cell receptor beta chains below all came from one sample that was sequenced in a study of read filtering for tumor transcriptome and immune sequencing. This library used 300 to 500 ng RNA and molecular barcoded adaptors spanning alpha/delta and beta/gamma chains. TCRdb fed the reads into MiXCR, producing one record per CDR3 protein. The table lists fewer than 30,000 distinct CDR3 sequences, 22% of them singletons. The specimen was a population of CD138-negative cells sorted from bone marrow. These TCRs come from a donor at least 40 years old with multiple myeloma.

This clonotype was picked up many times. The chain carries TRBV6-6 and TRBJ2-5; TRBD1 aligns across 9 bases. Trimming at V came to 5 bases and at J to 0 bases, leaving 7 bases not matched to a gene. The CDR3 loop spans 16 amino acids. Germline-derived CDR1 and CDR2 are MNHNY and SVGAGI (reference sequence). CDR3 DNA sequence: TGTGCCAGCAGTCAACGACAGGGGGTCTACCAAGAGACCCAGTACTTC. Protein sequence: CASSQRQGVYQETQYF.

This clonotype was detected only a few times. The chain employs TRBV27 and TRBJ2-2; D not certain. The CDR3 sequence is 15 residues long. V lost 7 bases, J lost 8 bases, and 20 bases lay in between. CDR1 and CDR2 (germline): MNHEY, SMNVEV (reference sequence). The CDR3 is CASTTIPPLEGELFF. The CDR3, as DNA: TGTGCCAGCACCACTATCCCCCCGCTAGAGGGGGAGCTGTTTTTT.

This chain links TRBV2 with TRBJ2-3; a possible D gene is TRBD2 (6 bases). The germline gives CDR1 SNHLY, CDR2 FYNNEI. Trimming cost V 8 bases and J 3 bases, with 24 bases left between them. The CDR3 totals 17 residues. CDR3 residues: CASSGRLTWDRTDTQYF. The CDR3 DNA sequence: TGTGCCAGCTCCGGGAGATTGACCTGGGATCGGACAGATACGCAGTATTTT. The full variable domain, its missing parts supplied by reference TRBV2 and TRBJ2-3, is EPEVTQTPSHQVTQMGQEVILRCVPISNHLYFYWYRQILGQKVEFLVSFYNNEISEKSEIFDDQFSVERPDGSNFTLKIRSTKLEDSAMYFCASSGRLTWDRTDTQYFGPGTRLTVL.

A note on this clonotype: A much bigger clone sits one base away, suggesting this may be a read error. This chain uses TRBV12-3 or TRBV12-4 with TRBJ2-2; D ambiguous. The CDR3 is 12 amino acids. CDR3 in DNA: TGTGGCAGCAGCCTGAACACCGGGGAGCTGTTTTTT. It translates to CGSSLNTGELFF.

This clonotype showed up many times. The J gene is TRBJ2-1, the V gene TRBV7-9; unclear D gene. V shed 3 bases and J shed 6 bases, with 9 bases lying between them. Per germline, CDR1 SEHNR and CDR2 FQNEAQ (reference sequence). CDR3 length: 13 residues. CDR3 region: CASSLVGFNEQFF. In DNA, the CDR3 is TGTGCCAGCAGCTTGGTAGGGTTCAATGAGCAGTTCTTC.

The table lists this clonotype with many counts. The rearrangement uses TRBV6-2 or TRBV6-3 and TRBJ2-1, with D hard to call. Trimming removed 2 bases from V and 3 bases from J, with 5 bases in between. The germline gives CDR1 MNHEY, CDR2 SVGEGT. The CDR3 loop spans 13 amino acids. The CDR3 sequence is CASSYDGYNEQFF. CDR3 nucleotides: TGTGCCAGCAGTTACGACGGCTACAATGAGCAGTTCTTC.

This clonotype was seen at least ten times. CDR3 residues: CSARDTRGGSTGELFF. CDR3 nucleotides: TGCAGTGCTAGAGATACGAGGGGGGGCAGCACCGGGGAGCTGTTTTTT. V is TRBV20-1 and J is TRBJ2-2; D may be TRBD2 (7 bases). The CDR3 runs to 16 residues. Trimming shortened V by 0 bases and J by 4 bases, and 15 bases separated the two germline ends. Germline CDR1 and CDR2: DFQATT and SNEGSKA (reference sequence).

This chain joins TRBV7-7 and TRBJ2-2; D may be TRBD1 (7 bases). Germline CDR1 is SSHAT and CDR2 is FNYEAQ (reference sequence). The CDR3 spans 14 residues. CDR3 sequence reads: CASGRQGGTGELFF. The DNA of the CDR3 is TGTGCTAGCGGAAGACAGGGAGGCACCGGGGAGCTGTTTTTT.

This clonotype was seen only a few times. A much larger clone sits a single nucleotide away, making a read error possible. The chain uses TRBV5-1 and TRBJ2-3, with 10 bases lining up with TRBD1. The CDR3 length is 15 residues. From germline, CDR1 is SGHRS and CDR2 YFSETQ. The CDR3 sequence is CAGSSDRGRTDTQYF. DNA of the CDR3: TGCGCCGGCAGCTCCGACAGGGGGCGGACAGATACGCAGTATTTT.

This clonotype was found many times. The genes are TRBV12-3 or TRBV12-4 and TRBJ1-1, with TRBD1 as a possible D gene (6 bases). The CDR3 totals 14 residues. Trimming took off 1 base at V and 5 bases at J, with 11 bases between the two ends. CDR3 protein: CASSLGQGMTEAFF. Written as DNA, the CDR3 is TGTGCCAGCAGTTTAGGGCAGGGGATGACTGAAGCTTTCTTT.

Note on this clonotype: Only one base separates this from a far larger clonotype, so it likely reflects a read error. CDR3 region: CATTGAPGNGEQFF. The CDR3 nucleotides are TGTGCCACCACGGGGGCTCCAGGGAACGGTGAGCAGTTCTTC. This rearrangement joins TRBV6-1 to TRBJ2-1, with D possibly being TRBD1 or TRBD2 (6 bases each). Trimming left V 10 bases short and J 9 bases short, with 22 bases between. The CDR3 is 14 amino acids. In germline, CDR1 is MNHNS, CDR2 SASEGT.

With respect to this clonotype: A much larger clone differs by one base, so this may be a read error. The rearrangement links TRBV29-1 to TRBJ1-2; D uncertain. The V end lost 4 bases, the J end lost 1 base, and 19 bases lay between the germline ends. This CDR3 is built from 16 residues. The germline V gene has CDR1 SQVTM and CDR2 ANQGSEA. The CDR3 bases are TGCAGCGTTGTAGAGATCAGAGAGCCCATTAACTATGGCTACACCTTC. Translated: CSVVEIREPINYGYTF. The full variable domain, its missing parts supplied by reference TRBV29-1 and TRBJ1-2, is SAVISQKPSRDICQRGTSLTIQCQVDSQVTMMFWYRQQPGQSLTLIATANQGSEATYESGFVIDKFPISRPNLTFSTLTVSNMSPEDSSIYLCSVVEIREPINYGYTFGSGTRLTVV.

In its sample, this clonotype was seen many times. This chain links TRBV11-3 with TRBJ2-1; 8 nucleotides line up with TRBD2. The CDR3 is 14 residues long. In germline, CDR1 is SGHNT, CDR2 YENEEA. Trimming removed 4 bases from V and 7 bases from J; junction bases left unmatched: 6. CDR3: CASSSAGGSNEQFF. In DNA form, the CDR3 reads TGTGCCAGCAGCTCTGCGGGGGGAAGTAATGAGCAGTTCTTC.

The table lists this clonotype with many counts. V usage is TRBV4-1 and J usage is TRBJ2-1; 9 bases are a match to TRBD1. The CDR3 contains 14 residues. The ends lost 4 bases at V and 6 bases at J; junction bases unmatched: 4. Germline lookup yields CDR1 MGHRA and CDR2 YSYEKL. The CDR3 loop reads CASSRDRALNEQFF. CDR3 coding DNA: TGCGCCAGCAGCCGGGACAGGGCTCTCAATGAGCAGTTCTTC.

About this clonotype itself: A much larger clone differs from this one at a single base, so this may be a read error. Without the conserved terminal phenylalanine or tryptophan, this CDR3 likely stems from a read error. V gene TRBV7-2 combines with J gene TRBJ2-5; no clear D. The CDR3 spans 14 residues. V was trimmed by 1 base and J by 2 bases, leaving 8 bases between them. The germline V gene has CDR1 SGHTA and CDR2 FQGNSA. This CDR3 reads CASSLDGDQETQYL. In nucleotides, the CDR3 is TGTGCCAGCAGCTTAGATGGGGATCAAGAGACCCAGTACCTC.

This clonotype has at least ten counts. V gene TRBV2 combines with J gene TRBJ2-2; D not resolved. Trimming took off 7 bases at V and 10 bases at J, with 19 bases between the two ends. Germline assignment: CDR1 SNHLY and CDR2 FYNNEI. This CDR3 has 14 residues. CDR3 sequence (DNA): TGTGCCAGCACCTCGGTGAATCAGGACCCGGAGCTGTTTTTT. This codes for CASTSVNQDPELFF.

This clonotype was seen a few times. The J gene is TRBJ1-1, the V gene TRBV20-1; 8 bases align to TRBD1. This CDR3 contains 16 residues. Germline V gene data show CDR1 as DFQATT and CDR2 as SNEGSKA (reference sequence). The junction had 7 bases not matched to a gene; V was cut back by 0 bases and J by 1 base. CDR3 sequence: CSARDIAGGKNTEAFF. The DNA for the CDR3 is TGCAGTGCTAGAGATATCGCAGGGGGCAAGAACACTGAAGCTTTCTTT.

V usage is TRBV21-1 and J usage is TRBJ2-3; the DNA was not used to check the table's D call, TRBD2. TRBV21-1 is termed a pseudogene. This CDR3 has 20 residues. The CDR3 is CASSKGGLAGESSSTDTQYF. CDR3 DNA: TGTGCCAGCAGCAAAGGAGGACTAGCGGGGGAGTCGTCTAGCACAGATACGCAGTATTTT.

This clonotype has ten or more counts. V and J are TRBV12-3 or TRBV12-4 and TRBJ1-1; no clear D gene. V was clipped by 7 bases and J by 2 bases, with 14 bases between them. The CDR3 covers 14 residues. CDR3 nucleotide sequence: TGTGCCAGCAACATACCGGGCCATAACACTGAAGCTTTCTTT. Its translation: CASNIPGHNTEAFF.

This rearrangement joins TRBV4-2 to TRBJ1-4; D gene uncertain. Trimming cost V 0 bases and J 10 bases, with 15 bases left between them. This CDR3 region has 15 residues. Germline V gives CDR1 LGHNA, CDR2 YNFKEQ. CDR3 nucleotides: TGTGCCAGCAGCCAAGATGCGGGAAACGATGTAAAACTGTTTTTT. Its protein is CASSQDAGNDVKLFF.

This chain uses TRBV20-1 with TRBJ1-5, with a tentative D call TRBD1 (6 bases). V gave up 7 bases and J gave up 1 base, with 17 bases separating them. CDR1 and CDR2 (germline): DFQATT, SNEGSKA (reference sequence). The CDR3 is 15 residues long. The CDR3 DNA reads TGCAGTGTAGGGGTGGGGGCGGCGAGCAATCAGCCCCAGCATTTT. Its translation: CSVGVGAASNQPQHF.

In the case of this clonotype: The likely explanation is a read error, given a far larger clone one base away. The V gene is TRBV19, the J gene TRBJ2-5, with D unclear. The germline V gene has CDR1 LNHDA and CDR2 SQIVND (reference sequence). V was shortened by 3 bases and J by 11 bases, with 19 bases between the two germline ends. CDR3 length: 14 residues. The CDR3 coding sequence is TGTGCCAGTAGTATCATCGGCAGCTACAATGAGCAGTACTTC. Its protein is CASSIIGSYNEQYF.

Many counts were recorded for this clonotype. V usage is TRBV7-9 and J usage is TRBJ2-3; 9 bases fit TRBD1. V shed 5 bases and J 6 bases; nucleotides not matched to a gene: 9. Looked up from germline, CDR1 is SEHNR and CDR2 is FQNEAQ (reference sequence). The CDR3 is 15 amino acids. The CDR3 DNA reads TGTGCCAGCAGCCCAGACAGGGGGGATTGGGATACGCAGTATTTT. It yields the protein CASSPDRGDWDTQYF.

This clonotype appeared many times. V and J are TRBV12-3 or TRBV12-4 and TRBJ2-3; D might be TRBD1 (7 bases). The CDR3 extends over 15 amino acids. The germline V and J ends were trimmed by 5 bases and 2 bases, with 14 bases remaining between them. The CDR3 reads CASSPEGQPTDTQYF. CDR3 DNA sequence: TGTGCCAGCAGTCCGGAGGGACAGCCCACAGATACGCAGTATTTT.

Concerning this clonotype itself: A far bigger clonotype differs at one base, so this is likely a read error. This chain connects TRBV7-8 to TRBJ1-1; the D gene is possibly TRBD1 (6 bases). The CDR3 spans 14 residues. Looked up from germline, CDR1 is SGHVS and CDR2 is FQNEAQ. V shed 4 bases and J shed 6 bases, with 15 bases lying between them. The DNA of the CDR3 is TGTGCCAGCAGCTCACAGGGCCGTAACGCTGAAGCTTTCTTT. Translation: CASSSQGRNAEAFF.

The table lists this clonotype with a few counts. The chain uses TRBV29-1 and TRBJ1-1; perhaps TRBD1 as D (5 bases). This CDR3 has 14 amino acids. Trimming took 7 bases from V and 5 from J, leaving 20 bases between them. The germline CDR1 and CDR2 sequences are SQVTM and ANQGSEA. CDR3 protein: CSGRDSAGGTEAFF. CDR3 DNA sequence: TGCAGCGGTCGAGACTCCGCGGGGGGTACTGAAGCTTTCTTT.

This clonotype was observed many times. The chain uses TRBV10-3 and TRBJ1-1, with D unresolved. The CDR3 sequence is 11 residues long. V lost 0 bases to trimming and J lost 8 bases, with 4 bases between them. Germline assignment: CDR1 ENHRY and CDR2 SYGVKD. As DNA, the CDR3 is TGTGCCATCAGTGAGTCCTGGGAAGCTTTCTTT. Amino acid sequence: CAISESWEAFF.